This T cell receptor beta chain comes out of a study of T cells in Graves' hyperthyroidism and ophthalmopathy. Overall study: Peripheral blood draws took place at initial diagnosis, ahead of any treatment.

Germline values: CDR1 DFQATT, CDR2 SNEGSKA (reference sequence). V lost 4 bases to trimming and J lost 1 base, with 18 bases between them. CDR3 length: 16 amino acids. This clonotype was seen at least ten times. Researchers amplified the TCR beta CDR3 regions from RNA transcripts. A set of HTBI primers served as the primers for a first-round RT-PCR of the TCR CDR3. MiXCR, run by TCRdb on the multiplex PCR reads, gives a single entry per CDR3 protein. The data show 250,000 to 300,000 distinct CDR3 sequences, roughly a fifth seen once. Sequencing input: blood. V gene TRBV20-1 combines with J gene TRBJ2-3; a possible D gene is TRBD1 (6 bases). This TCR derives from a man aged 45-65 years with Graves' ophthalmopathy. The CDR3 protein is CSATESTGARTDTQYF. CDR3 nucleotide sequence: TGCAGTGCTACGGAATCGACAGGAGCACGCACAGATACGCAGTATTTT.